These T cell receptor beta chains were read from a single sample in a study of beta chain features in type 1 diabetes. The protocol was immunoSEQ multiplex PCR, while the TCRdb copy is restricted to in-frame clones and leaves out a portion. The sample consists of 120,000 to 150,000 clones, about 10% of them appearing once. The material sequenced was naive CD4+ T cells from blood. Receptors were obtained from a young man in good health. CDR3s include the opening cysteine and the closing phenylalanine or tryptophan. Not every row has a clone size; where given, it reads once, few, many or a size class.

clone_size: few; v_call: TRBV5-1; j_call: TRBJ2-3; cdr3_aa: CASSLSQGGDTQYF
clone_size: few; v_call: TRBV9; j_call: TRBJ2-5; cdr3_aa: CASSVGYSGGGETQYF
clone_size: -; v_call: TRBV9; j_call: TRBJ2-1; cdr3_aa: CASSPGTSSYNEQFF
clone_size: -; v_call: TRBV19; j_call: TRBJ2-7; cdr3_aa: CASSQQGAPYEQYF
clone_size: few; v_call: TRBV18; j_call: TRBJ2-6; cdr3_aa: CASSPPKSAGANVLTF
clone_size: few; v_call: TRBV15; j_call: TRBJ2-1; cdr3_aa: CATSRDSAPGQATTSYNEQFF
clone_size: -; v_call: TRBV10-3; j_call: TRBJ2-7; cdr3_aa: CAIRNTPGTAAYEQYF
clone_size: few; v_call: TRBV11-2; j_call: TRBJ2-5; cdr3_aa: CASSLRGQGAWETQYF
clone_size: few; v_call: TRBV7-2; j_call: TRBJ2-1; cdr3_aa: CASSREYNEQFF
clone_size: -; v_call: TRBV15; j_call: TRBJ2-5; cdr3_aa: CATSRDLAQETQYF
clone_size: few; v_call: TRBV29-1; j_call: TRBJ2-5; cdr3_aa: CSVVVLGGYQETQYF
clone_size: few; v_call: TRBV10-1; j_call: TRBJ2-5; cdr3_aa: CAITCRDRGETQYF
clone_size: few; v_call: TRBV4-3; j_call: TRBJ1-3; cdr3_aa: CASSQAGGRGNTIYF
clone_size: -; v_call: TRBV18; j_call: TRBJ2-5; cdr3_aa: CASSPPGGETQYF
clone_size: -; v_call: TRBV5-1; j_call: TRBJ2-7; cdr3_aa: CASSLWSAGTSGYEQYF
clone_size: -; v_call: TRBV19; j_call: TRBJ2-5; cdr3_aa: CASSIAGTGGETQYF
clone_size: few; v_call: TRBV7-2; j_call: TRBJ2-7; cdr3_aa: CASSLRGQADYEQYF
clone_size: -; v_call: TRBV29-1; j_call: TRBJ2-1; cdr3_aa: CSVPEGVSYNEQFF
clone_size: few; v_call: TRBV4-3; j_call: TRBJ1-4; cdr3_aa: CASSQPTGATNEKLFF
clone_size: few; v_call: TRBV6-5; j_call: TRBJ1-1; cdr3_aa: CASIDPGGMNTEAFF
clone_size: -; v_call: TRBV7-6; j_call: TRBJ2-3; cdr3_aa: CASSFSRGTDTQYF
clone_size: many; v_call: TRBV14; j_call: TRBJ2-3; cdr3_aa: CASSQGGNTDTQYF
clone_size: -; v_call: TRBV6-4; j_call: TRBJ2-2; cdr3_aa: CASSERYGELFF
clone_size: -; v_call: TRBV10-3; j_call: TRBJ2-3; cdr3_aa: CAISDPDSGGITDTQYF
clone_size: -; v_call: TRBV18; j_call: TRBJ2-2; cdr3_aa: CASSHSTPNTGELFF
clone_size: -; v_call: TRBV23-1; j_call: TRBJ1-5; cdr3_aa: CATPVIRDRDLQPQHF
clone_size: -; v_call: TRBV4-3; j_call: TRBJ1-1; cdr3_aa: CASSQGGGMNTEAFF
clone_size: many; v_call: TRBV25-1; j_call: TRBJ1-1; cdr3_aa: CASSGKGGRFTEAFF
clone_size: -; v_call: TRBV19; j_call: TRBJ2-7; cdr3_aa: CASSDTGSYEQYF
clone_size: -; v_call: TRBV7-2; j_call: TRBJ2-7; cdr3_aa: CASSLTSGYRYEQYF
clone_size: -; v_call: TRBV4-3; j_call: TRBJ1-3; cdr3_aa: CASSPKRGTGNTIYF
clone_size: -; v_call: TRBV30; j_call: TRBJ2-2; cdr3_aa: CAWSVLSGAGELFF
clone_size: few; v_call: TRBV5-1; j_call: TRBJ2-4; cdr3_aa: CASSYGQGAGNIQYF
clone_size: -; v_call: TRBV7-9; j_call: TRBJ1-1; cdr3_aa: CASSLGAGVKAFF
clone_size: -; v_call: TRBV4-3; j_call: TRBJ1-2; cdr3_aa: CASSQDQGGARGSGYTF
clone_size: few; v_call: TRBV19; j_call: TRBJ2-5; cdr3_aa: CASSKTPGGPETQYF
clone_size: few; v_call: TRBV15; j_call: TRBJ2-7; cdr3_aa: CATYIRDMNFEQYF
clone_size: -; v_call: TRBV7-2; j_call: TRBJ2-7; cdr3_aa: CASSRTGDIYEQYF
clone_size: few; v_call: TRBV7-2; j_call: TRBJ2-2; cdr3_aa: CASTARPVAGGELFF
clone_size: -; v_call: TRBV7-8; j_call: TRBJ2-5; cdr3_aa: CASSLAQYQETQYF
clone_size: many; v_call: TRBV2; j_call: TRBJ2-3; cdr3_aa: CASTSWTQYF
clone_size: few; v_call: TRBV12-5; j_call: TRBJ1-2; cdr3_aa: CASGRGPGGYGYTF
clone_size: many; v_call: TRBV30; j_call: TRBJ2-5; cdr3_aa: CAWSRDRGMETQYF
clone_size: -; v_call: TRBV6-1; j_call: TRBJ2-5; cdr3_aa: CASMRTGAIQETQYF
clone_size: few; v_call: TRBV5-6; j_call: TRBJ1-3; cdr3_aa: CASSLVGTGRWSGNTIYF
clone_size: few; v_call: TRBV7-9; j_call: TRBJ2-1; cdr3_aa: CASSLARQVGYNEQFF
clone_size: -; v_call: TRBV30; j_call: TRBJ1-6; cdr3_aa: CAWNPRSNSPLHF